This T cell receptor (beta chain) was sequenced for a study of Graves' ophthalmopathy and Graves' hyperthyroidism. Findings and limits, study-wide: As the model predicted ophthalmopathy progression, it achieved a sensitivity of nearly 71% and a specificity of around 73%. Using 13 signatures, a model distinguished ophthalmopathy from stable hyperthyroidism, reaching just under 90% sensitivity and approximately 80% specificity. A majority of expanded thyroid clonotypes exceeding 0.001 frequency were likewise present in blood.

Amplification targeted the TCR beta CDR3 regions, with RNA transcripts as the source material. The workflow started with a first-round RT-PCR run with HTBI primers and then moved on to a second-round multiplex PCR. TCRdb redid the calling of the multiplex PCR reads with MiXCR, one entry per CDR3 protein. This sample yields 400,000 to 500,000 distinct CDR3 sequences, of which about 21% are seen a single time; roughly 3.2% belongs to the top ten. This clonotype was observed many times. Its antigen is undetermined. CDR1 is SGHTA, CDR2 FQGNSA, per germline. CDR3 length equals 13 residues. V lost 1 base to trimming and J lost 7 bases, with 10 bases between them.

The genes are TRBV7-2 and TRBJ1-2; TRBD1 might be the D (5 bases). The sequence came from a woman aged 18-29 years with stable Graves' hyperthyroidism. Source material: peripheral blood. The CDR3 bases are TGTGCCAGCAGCTTAGGGGTGGGGGGTGGCTACACCTTC. Protein sequence: CASSLGVGGGYTF.